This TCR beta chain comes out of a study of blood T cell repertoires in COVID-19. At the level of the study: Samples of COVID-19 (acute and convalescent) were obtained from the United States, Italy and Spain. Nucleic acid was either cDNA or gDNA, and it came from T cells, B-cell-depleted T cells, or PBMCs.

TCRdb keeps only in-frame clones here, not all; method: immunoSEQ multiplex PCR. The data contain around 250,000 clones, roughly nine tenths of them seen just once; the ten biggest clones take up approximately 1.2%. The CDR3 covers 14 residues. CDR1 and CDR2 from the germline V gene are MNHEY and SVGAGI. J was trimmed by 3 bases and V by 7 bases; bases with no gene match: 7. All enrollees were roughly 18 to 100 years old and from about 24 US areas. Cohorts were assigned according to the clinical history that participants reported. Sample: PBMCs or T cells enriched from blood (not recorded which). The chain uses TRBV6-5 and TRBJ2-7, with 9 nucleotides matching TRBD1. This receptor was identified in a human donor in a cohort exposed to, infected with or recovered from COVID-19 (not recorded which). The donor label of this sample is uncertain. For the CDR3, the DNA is TGTGCCAGCACGACGGGGACAGGGTTCTACGAGCAGTACTTC. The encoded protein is CASTTGTGFYEQYF.